This section outlines one T cell receptor (beta chain) sequence together with its context. The target antigen is unknown. Participants had chemo-refractory metastatic non-small-cell lung cancer and were treated with focal radiation plus ipilimumab CTLA-4 blockade. V was clipped by 7 bases and J by 5 bases; unmatched bases: 13. Germline values: CDR1 LGHNA, CDR2 YNFKEQ. The CDR3 sequence is 16 residues long. This sample stems from a study of radiotherapy plus CTLA-4 blockade in lung cancer. Findings of the study overall: Researchers report tumor-derived TCR clones expanding in blood after radiotherapy plus ipilimumab.

Sequencing was performed with immunoSEQ multiplex PCR; in TCRdb, only in-frame clones are kept and a portion is missing. The table shows fewer than 140,000 clones, with 85% occurring only once. The specimen comprised peripheral blood, sampled from a patient treated with radiotherapy plus ipilimumab. The sequence was obtained from a human donor with non-small cell lung cancer that progressed on radiotherapy plus ipilimumab. Some clones in this sample may be carry-over from other donors' samples. The V and J genes are TRBV4-2 and TRBJ1-1; 10 bases are a match to TRBD1. This CDR3 reads CASTRYRGDRGTEAFF. In DNA, the CDR3 is TGTGCCAGCACCCGATACAGGGGGGACAGGGGTACTGAAGCTTTCTTT.